The clone carrying this T cell receptor (beta chain) was seen a handful of times. The sample comes from a study of regulatory T cells in long-lasting Graves disease. Study context: By definition, persistent Graves' disease involved antithyroid drugs for over 5 years alongside positive TSH receptor antibodies.

Assembly of TCR beta libraries relied on iRepertoire HTBI primers together with Arm-PCR of CDR3 regions. MiXCR was run by TCRdb on the multiplex PCR reads, yielding one entry per CDR3 protein. The sample carries hundreds of thousands of distinct CDR3 sequences, 30% recorded once. Germline V gene data show CDR1 as MDHEN and CDR2 as SYDVKM. The CDR3 consists of 14 residues. Between the trimmed V and J ends, which lost 5 bases and 11 bases, there was a span of 19 bases. Documented time point: persistent/refractory GD, antithyroid drugs over 5 years with positive TRAb. RNA extracted from PBMCs served as the sequencing template.

The chain employs TRBV28 and TRBJ2-4; D could derive from TRBD1 or TRBD2 (6 bases each). This clonotype originated in a female donor with Graves disease. The sequencing here drew on peripheral blood mononuclear cells (PBMCs), taken when the disease was refractory, from a patient treated with antithyroid drugs. In DNA form, the CDR3 reads TGTGCCAGCAGTCGGGACTCCTCCGGGGGCGTTCAGTACTTC. Translating gives CASSRDSSGGVQYF.